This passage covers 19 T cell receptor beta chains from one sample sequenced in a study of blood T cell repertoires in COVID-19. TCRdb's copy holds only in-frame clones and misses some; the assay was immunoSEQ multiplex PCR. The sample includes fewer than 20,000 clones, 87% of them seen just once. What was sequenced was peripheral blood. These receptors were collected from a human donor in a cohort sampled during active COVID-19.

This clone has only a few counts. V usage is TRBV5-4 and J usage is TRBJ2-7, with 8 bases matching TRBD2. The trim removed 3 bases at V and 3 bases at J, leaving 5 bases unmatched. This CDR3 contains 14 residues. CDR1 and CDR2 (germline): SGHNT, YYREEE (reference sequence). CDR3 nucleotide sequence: TGTGCCAGCAGCTATAGCGGGGCCGACTACGAGCAGTACTTC. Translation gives CASSYSGADYEQYF.

Written as DNA, the CDR3 is TGCGCCAGCAGCTTGGCGGCAGGGGGCGCGAGCACTGAAGCTTTCTTT. The encoded protein is CASSLAAGGASTEAFF. The chain joins TRBV5-1 to TRBJ1-1; 8 bases line up with TRBD1. V trimming: 0 bases; J trimming: 4 bases; junction bases outside the gene matches: 8. The CDR3 runs 16 residues. CDR1 is SGHRS, CDR2 YFSETQ, per germline. The variable domain in full, with the rest retrieved from reference TRBV5-1 and TRBJ1-1, is KAGVTQTPRYLIKTRGQQVTLSCSPISGHRSVSWYQQTPGQGLQFLFEYFSETQRNKGNFPGRFSGRQFSNSRSEMNVSTLELGDSALYLCASSLAAGGASTEAFFGQGTRLTVV.

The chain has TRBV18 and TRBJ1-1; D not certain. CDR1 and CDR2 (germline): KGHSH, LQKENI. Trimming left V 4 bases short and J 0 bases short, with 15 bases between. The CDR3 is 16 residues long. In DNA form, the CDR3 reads TGTGCCAGCTCACTACATGCTTGGTCCATGAACACTGAAGCTTTCTTT. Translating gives CASSLHAWSMNTEAFF.

CDR3 bases: TGTGCCAGCAGCCGCCGTGGAGGCAGCACAGATACGCAGTATTTT. Protein product: CASSRRGGSTDTQYF. V gene TRBV14 combines with J gene TRBJ2-3, with D tentatively TRBD2 (5 bases). The CDR3 covers 15 residues. Germline V gene data show CDR1 as SGHDN and CDR2 as FVKESK. Between the trimmed V and J ends, which lost 4 bases and 0 bases, there was a span of 11 bases.

CDR3 region: CSASRQGGPQETQYF. The CDR3 nucleotides are TGCAGTGCTAGTAGGCAGGGCGGACCACAAGAGACCCAGTACTTC. V and J are TRBV20-1 and TRBJ2-5, with a possible D match to TRBD1 (5 bases). This CDR3 contains 15 residues. Trimming took 3 bases from V and 2 from J, leaving 16 bases between them. From germline, CDR1 is DFQATT and CDR2 SNEGSKA (reference sequence).

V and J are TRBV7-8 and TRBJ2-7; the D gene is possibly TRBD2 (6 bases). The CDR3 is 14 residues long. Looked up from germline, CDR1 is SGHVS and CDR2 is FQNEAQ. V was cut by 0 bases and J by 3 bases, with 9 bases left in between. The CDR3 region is CASSLAGLIYEQYF. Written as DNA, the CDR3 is TGTGCCAGCAGCTTAGCGGGACTGATCTACGAGCAGTACTTC.

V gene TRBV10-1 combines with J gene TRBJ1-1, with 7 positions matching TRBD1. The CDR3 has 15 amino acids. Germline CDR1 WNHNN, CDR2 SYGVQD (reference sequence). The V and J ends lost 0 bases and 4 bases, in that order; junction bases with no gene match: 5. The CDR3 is CASSESGRGCTEAFF. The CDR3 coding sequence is TGCGCCAGCAGTGAGTCCGGCAGGGGGTGCACTGAAGCTTTCTTT.

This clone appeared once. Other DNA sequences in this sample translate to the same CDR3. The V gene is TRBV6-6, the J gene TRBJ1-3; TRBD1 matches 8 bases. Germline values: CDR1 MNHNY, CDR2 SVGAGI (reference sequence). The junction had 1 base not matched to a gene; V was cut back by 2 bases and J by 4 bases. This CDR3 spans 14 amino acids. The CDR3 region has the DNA TGTGCCAGCAGTTACGGACAGGGAGGAAACACCATATATTTT. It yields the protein CASSYGQGGNTIYF.

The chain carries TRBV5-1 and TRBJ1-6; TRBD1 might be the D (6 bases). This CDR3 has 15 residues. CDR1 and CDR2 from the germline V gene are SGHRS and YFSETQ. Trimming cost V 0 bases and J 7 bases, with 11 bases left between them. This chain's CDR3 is CASSLVSGQNSPLHF. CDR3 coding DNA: TGCGCCAGCAGCTTGGTATCGGGACAAAATTCACCCCTCCACTTT. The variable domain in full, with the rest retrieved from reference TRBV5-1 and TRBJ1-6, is KAGVTQTPRYLIKTRGQQVTLSCSPISGHRSVSWYQQTPGQGLQFLFEYFSETQRNKGNFPGRFSGRQFSNSRSEMNVSTLELGDSALYLCASSLVSGQNSPLHFGNGTRLTVT.

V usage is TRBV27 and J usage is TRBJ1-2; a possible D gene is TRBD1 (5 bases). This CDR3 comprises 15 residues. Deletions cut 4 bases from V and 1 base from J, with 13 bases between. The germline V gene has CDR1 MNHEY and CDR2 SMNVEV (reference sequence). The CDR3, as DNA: TGTGCCAGCAGTTCCTTCCAGGGCCATAACTATGGCTACACCTTC. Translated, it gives CASSSFQGHNYGYTF.

CDR3 sequence: CASSSAGLAGGQETQYF. The CDR3 DNA reads TGCGCCAGCAGCTCCGCCGGACTAGCGGGGGGCCAAGAGACCCAGTACTTC. The chain couples TRBV5-1 to TRBJ2-5; 14 bases map to TRBD2. This CDR3 contains 17 residues. The germline gives CDR1 SGHRS, CDR2 YFSETQ. J lost 1 base, V lost 3 bases, and 5 bases had no gene match.

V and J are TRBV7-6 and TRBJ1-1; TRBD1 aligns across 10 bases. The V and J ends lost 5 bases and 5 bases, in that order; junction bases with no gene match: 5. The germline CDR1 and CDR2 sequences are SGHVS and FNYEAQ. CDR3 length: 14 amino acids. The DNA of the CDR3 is TGTGCCAGCAGCACGGGACAGGGGAGGACTGAAGCTTTCTTT. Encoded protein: CASSTGQGRTEAFF.

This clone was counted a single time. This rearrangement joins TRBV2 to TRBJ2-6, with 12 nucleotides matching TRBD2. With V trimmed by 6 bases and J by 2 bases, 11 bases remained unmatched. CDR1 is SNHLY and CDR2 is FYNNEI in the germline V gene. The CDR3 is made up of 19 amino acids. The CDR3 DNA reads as TGTGCCAGCAGCTCCGCGACTAGCGGGGGCCCTCCTGGGGCCAACGTCCTGACTTTC. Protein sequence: CASSSATSGGPPGANVLTF.

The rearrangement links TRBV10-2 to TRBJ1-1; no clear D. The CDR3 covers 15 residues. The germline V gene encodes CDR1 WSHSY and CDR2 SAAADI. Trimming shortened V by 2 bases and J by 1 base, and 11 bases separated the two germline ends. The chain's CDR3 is CASSERWGENTEAFF. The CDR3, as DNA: TGCGCCAGCAGTGAGCGGTGGGGAGAGAACACTGAAGCTTTCTTT.

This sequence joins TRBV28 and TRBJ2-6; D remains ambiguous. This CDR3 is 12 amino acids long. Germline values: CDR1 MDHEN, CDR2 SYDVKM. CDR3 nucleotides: TGTTCTGTGAGATCTGGGGCCAACGTCCTGACTTTC. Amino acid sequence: CSVRSGANVLTF.

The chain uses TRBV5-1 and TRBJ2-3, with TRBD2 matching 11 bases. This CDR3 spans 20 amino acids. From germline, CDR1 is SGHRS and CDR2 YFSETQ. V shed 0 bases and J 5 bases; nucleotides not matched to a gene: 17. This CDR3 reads CASSLALAGGMGSLRDTQYF. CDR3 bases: TGCGCCAGCAGCTTGGCCCTAGCGGGGGGCATGGGGTCTCTGAGAGATACGCAGTATTTT.

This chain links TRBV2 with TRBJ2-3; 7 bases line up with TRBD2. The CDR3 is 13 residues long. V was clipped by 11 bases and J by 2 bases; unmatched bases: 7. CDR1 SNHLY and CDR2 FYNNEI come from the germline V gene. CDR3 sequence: CAGGLPLTDTQYF. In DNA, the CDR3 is TGTGCCGGGGGACTACCCCTCACAGATACGCAGTATTTT. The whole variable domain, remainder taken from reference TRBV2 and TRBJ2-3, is EPEVTQTPSHQVTQMGQEVILRCVPISNHLYFYWYRQILGQKVEFLVSFYNNEISEKSEIFDDQFSVERPDGSNFTLKIRSTKLEDSAMYFCAGGLPLTDTQYFGPGTRLTVL.

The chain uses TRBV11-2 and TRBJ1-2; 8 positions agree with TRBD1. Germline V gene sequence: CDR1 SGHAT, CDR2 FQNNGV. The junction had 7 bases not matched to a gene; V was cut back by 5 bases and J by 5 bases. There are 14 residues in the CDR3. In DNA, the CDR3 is TGTGCCAGCAGCGGAGGGGACAGGAGTTATGGCTACACCTTC. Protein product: CASSGGDRSYGYTF. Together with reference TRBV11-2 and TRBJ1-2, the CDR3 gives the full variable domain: EAGVAQSPRYKIIEKRQSVAFWCNPISGHATLYWYQQILGQGPKLLIQFQNNGVVDDSQLPKDRFSAERLKGVDSTLKIQPAKLEDSAVYLCASSGGDRSYGYTFGSGTRLTVV.

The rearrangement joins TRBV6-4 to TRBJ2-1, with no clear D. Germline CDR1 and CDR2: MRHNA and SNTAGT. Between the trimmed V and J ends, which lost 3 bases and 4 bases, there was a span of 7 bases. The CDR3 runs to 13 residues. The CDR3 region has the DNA TGTGCCAGCAGTGAGGGCGCGTACAATGAGCAGTTCTTC. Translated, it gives CASSEGAYNEQFF.